This passage covers 26 T cell receptor beta chains from one sample sequenced in a study of T cell responses to AZD1222 COVID-19 vaccine. Clones were sequenced by immunoSEQ multiplex PCR, and TCRdb holds only the in-frame ones, with some missing. The profile covers roughly 120,000 clones, with approximately 85% appearing a single time and around 6.2% taken by the ten largest. Sequenced here: peripheral blood, sampled on day 0 of AZD1222 vaccination. Receptors originate from an adult in good health.

The chain recombines TRBV9 with TRBJ2-5, with D tentatively TRBD2 (5 bases). This CDR3 is built from 13 residues. Germline CDR1 reads SGDLS; CDR2 reads YYNGEE. Trimming pared 3 bases from V and 1 base from J, leaving 7 bases between. CDR3: CASSASPQETQYF. DNA of the CDR3: TGTGCCAGCAGCGCTAGCCCCCAAGAGACCCAGTACTTC.

This clone was picked up one time. The rearrangement links TRBV5-1 to TRBJ1-1; D possibly corresponds to TRBD1 (5 bases). The CDR3 spans 14 residues. Germline CDR1 SGHRS, CDR2 YFSETQ. Trimming removed 8 bases from V and 2 bases from J, with 16 bases in between. In DNA form, the CDR3 reads TGCGCCAGTAAAGGGACGCCCGGTAACACTGAAGCTTTCTTT. It specifies CASKGTPGNTEAFF.

CDR3 in amino acids: CASSPATSGGSTDTQYF. The CDR3 region has the DNA TGCGCCAGCAGCCCAGCAACTAGCGGGGGTAGCACAGATACGCAGTATTTT. This chain connects TRBV5-1 to TRBJ2-3; 11 bases agree with TRBD2. Looked up from germline, CDR1 is SGHRS and CDR2 is YFSETQ. Trimming removed 4 bases from V and 0 bases from J; junction bases left unmatched: 7. The CDR3 runs to 17 residues.

V is TRBV11-1 and J is TRBJ1-1, with D perhaps matching TRBD1 (6 bases). Trimming shortened V by 5 bases and J by 5 bases, and 18 bases separated the two germline ends. The CDR3 has 15 residues. Germline V lookup: CDR1 SGHAT, CDR2 FQDESV (reference sequence). The CDR3 loop reads CASSTQFRGGTEAFF. Here the CDR3 DNA reads TGTGCCAGCAGCACTCAATTCAGGGGCGGGACTGAAGCTTTCTTT.

This clone was seen once. The CDR3 loop is CASSLDRGMVANEQFF. CDR3 nucleotides: TGTGCCAGCAGCTTGGACAGGGGAATGGTAGCGAATGAGCAGTTCTTC. The chain employs TRBV5-5 and TRBJ2-1; TRBD1 matches at 7 bases. Germline assignment: CDR1 SGHKS and CDR2 YYEKEE (reference sequence). V trimming: 0 bases; J trimming: 7 bases; junction bases outside the gene matches: 10. There are 16 residues in the CDR3. The full variable domain, in which reference TRBV5-5 and TRBJ2-1 provide the parts outside the CDR3, is DAGVTQSPTHLIKTRGQQVTLRCSPISGHKSVSWYQQVLGQGPQFIFQYYEKEERGRGNFPDRFSARQFPNYSSELNVNALLLGDSALYLCASSLDRGMVANEQFFGPGTRLTVL.

The table lists this clone with a count of one. The genes are TRBV4-1 and TRBJ2-7; D possibly corresponds to TRBD1 (6 bases). V shed 4 bases and J shed 3 bases, with 25 bases lying between them. Looked up from germline, CDR1 is MGHRA and CDR2 is YSYEKL. The CDR3 is 18 amino acids. DNA for the CDR3: TGCGCCAGCAGCCCTAGTGTACTCCTCGGGACACACATCTACGAGCAGTACTTC. Its protein is CASSPSVLLGTHIYEQYF.

The count of this clone is one. This chain uses TRBV11-2 with TRBJ2-7, with 7 bases that match TRBD2. CDR1 is SGHAT, CDR2 FQNNGV, per germline. J gave up 3 bases and V 0 bases, and 5 bases lay outside the gene matches. The CDR3 totals 15 residues. The CDR3 sequence: CASSLEAGIGYEQYF. The CDR3 DNA is TGTGCCAGCAGCTTAGAAGCGGGAATAGGCTACGAGCAGTACTTC.

The CDR3 nucleotides read TGTGCCAGTAAAAGTGGGGGACTCGGGGCGTCGAGGGGCTACACCTTC. Translating gives CASKSGGLGASRGYTF. V and J are TRBV19 and TRBJ1-2; D is possibly TRBD1 (5 bases). V was shortened by 7 bases and J by 8 bases, with 26 bases between the two germline ends. Germline values: CDR1 LNHDA, CDR2 SQIVND (reference sequence). The CDR3 spans 16 residues.

The V and J genes are TRBV7-9 and TRBJ2-3; 8 nucleotides line up with TRBD1. The CDR3 loop spans 14 amino acids. Per the germline V gene, CDR1 is SEHNR and CDR2 is FQNEAQ (reference sequence). V shed 5 bases and J 5 bases; nucleotides not matched to a gene: 6. The DNA of the CDR3 is TGTGCCAGCAGCATAACAGGGGGGAAAGATACGCAGTATTTT. Its protein product is CASSITGGKDTQYF.

The chain links TRBV27 to TRBJ2-7; 10 nucleotides line up with TRBD1. With V trimmed by 5 bases and J by 9 bases, 13 bases remained unmatched. The CDR3 runs to 15 residues. Germline lookup yields CDR1 MNHEY and CDR2 SMNVEV (reference sequence). CDR3 DNA sequence: TGTGCCAGCAGTCCACGACAGGGGGCGACTCCTGTGCAGTACTTC. Translated, it gives CASSPRQGATPVQYF.

V gene TRBV3-1 (or the pseudogene TRBV3-2) combines with J gene TRBJ1-1; the D is unclear. CDR1 and CDR2 (germline): LGHDT, YNNKEL (reference sequence). The CDR3 spans 13 residues. V shed 5 bases and J shed 4 bases, with 11 bases lying between them. The CDR3 DNA sequence: TGTGCCAGCAGCTCTTCTGGGCGCACTGAAGCTTTCTTT. The encoded protein is CASSSSGRTEAFF.

This clone occurred once. The rearrangement joins TRBV3-1 (or the pseudogene TRBV3-2) to TRBJ2-2, with 7 bases fitting TRBD2. Germline CDR1 and CDR2: LGHDT and YNNKEL (reference sequence). Trimming at V came to 4 bases and at J to 0 bases, leaving 5 bases not matched to a gene. CDR3 length equals 16 residues. The CDR3 sequence: CASSLWRGTNTGELFF. CDR3 coding DNA: TGTGCCAGCAGCCTTTGGCGGGGGACGAACACCGGGGAGCTGTTTTTT.

This sequence joins TRBV4-1 and TRBJ1-1; D remains ambiguous. V lost 2 bases and J lost 5, with 12 bases in between. Germline assignment: CDR1 MGHRA and CDR2 YSYEKL. CDR3 length equals 14 residues. The CDR3 loop reads CASSQLGSQTEAFF. Here the CDR3 DNA reads TGCGCCAGCAGCCAACTCGGGTCTCAGACTGAAGCTTTCTTT.

The chain uses TRBV19 and TRBJ2-1; maybe TRBD1 (6 bases). The CDR3 extends over 15 amino acids. Trimming removed 1 base at V and 4 bases at J, with 11 bases between. The germline V gene has CDR1 LNHDA and CDR2 SQIVND (reference sequence). The chain's CDR3 is CASSIGGRGYNEQFF. The CDR3 coding sequence is TGTGCCAGTAGTATAGGTGGCAGGGGATACAATGAGCAGTTCTTC.

This sequence joins TRBV19 and TRBJ1-5, with a tentative D call TRBD1 (5 bases). V lost 3 bases, J lost 0 bases, and 12 bases lay in between. Germline CDR1 is LNHDA and CDR2 is SQIVND (reference sequence). This CDR3 spans 16 amino acids. DNA for the CDR3: TGTGCCAGTAGTATTCTACAGGTAAATAGCAATCAGCCCCAGCATTTT. This translates into CASSILQVNSNQPQHF.

This chain uses TRBV28 with TRBJ1-2, with 8 bases fitting TRBD1. The junction had 12 bases not matched to a gene; V was cut back by 2 bases and J by 4 bases. From germline, CDR1 is MDHEN and CDR2 SYDVKM. The CDR3 has 17 residues. DNA of the CDR3: TGTGCCAGCAGTTTACTCCTCGCAGGGGGCGAGGGCTATGGCTACACCTTC. Residues: CASSLLLAGGEGYGYTF.

The chain carries TRBV6-2 or TRBV6-3 and TRBJ1-1; D gene ambiguous. This CDR3 is built from 14 residues. V lost 0 bases to trimming and J lost 5 bases, with 10 bases between them. In germline, CDR1 is MNHEY, CDR2 SVGEGT. CDR3 bases: TGTGCCAGCAGTTACTCTTGGGGAGGGACTGAAGCTTTCTTT. It encodes CASSYSWGGTEAFF.

The chain joins TRBV7-9 to TRBJ1-4, with 7 positions matching TRBD1. The CDR3 covers 16 residues. The V and J ends lost 4 bases and 5 bases, in that order; junction bases with no gene match: 10. The germline V gene has CDR1 SEHNR and CDR2 FQNEAQ (reference sequence). CDR3 loop: CASSSAPGQPNEKLFF. The CDR3 DNA is TGTGCCAGCAGCTCCGCCCCGGGACAGCCCAATGAAAAACTGTTTTTT.

This chain joins TRBV2 and TRBJ2-5; either TRBD1 or TRBD2 may fit D (5 bases each). Per germline, CDR1 SNHLY and CDR2 FYNNEI. The CDR3 consists of 12 residues. V lost 4 bases to trimming and J lost 13 bases, with 16 bases between them. The CDR3 DNA reads TGTGCCAGCAGTGTCACCCCGGGGCCGGCGTACTTC. Its translation is CASSVTPGPAYF.

The V and J genes are TRBV7-9 and TRBJ2-7; D remains unclear. Germline CDR1 reads SEHNR; CDR2 reads FQNEAQ (reference sequence). The CDR3 consists of 14 residues. The V gene lost 4 bases and the J gene lost 2 bases, with 12 bases spanning the gap. This CDR3 is CASSWVNSAYEQYF. The CDR3 DNA is TGTGCCAGCAGCTGGGTGAACAGTGCCTACGAGCAGTACTTC. The whole variable domain, remainder taken from reference TRBV7-9 and TRBJ2-7, is DTGVSQNPRHKITKRGQNVTFRCDPISEHNRLYWYRQTLGQGPEFLTYFQNEAQLEKSRLLSDRFSAERPKGSFSTLEIQRTEQGDSAMYLCASSWVNSAYEQYFGPGTRLTVT.

In this sample, this clone turned up once. The chain recombines TRBV2 with TRBJ2-7; D is ambiguous. The germline V gene has CDR1 SNHLY and CDR2 FYNNEI. CDR3 length: 13 amino acids. The CDR3 bases are TGTGCTACACGCAGTGACACCTCCTACGAGCAGTACTTC. This codes for CATRSDTSYEQYF.

This clone was seen only once. The gene calls are TRBV6-5 and TRBJ1-3; D not certain. Trimming removed 6 bases at V and 0 bases at J, with 12 bases between. From germline, CDR1 is MNHEY and CDR2 SVGAGI. CDR3 length: 15 residues. The CDR3 DNA follows: TGTGCCAGCAGCCTTGAAAAGTACTCTGGAAACACCATATATTTT. Translating it yields CASSLEKYSGNTIYF.

J is TRBJ2-2 and V is TRBV7-9; unclear D gene. Trimming took off 3 bases at V and 6 bases at J, with 17 bases between the two ends. The CDR3 runs to 16 residues. Germline CDR1 and CDR2: SEHNR and FQNEAQ (reference sequence). For the CDR3, the DNA is TGTGCCAGCAGCTTGGGCCACTCTGGATCTTCCGGGGAGCTGTTTTTT. Its protein is CASSLGHSGSSGELFF.

V gene TRBV5-1 combines with J gene TRBJ2-2, with D tentatively TRBD1 (6 bases). Germline values: CDR1 SGHRS, CDR2 YFSETQ. The CDR3 has 15 amino acids. V lost 4 bases and J lost 4, with 14 bases in between. CDR3 nucleotide sequence: TGCGCCAGCAGCCTACAGGGTTCAGGCACCGGGGAGCTGTTTTTT. It translates to CASSLQGSGTGELFF.

This chain joins TRBV30 and TRBJ1-2; D possibly corresponds to TRBD1 (6 bases). Germline CDR1 is GTSNPN and CDR2 is SVGIG (reference sequence). CDR3 length equals 13 residues. V was pared by 3 bases and J by 9 bases, with 17 bases between. CDR3 amino acids: CAWRSGASYRYTF. The CDR3 DNA is TGTGCCTGGAGATCGGGGGCCTCTTATCGCTACACCTTC.

V and J are TRBV7-2 and TRBJ2-7, with unresolved D. CDR3 size: 15 residues. CDR1 is SGHTA and CDR2 is FQGNSA in the germline V gene. The V gene lost 5 bases and the J gene lost 0 bases, with 14 bases spanning the gap. CDR3 sequence: CASSLMPQSSYEQYF. The CDR3 DNA reads as TGTGCCAGCAGCCTCATGCCGCAGAGCTCCTACGAGCAGTACTTC. Drawing the rest from reference TRBV7-2 and TRBJ2-7, the complete variable domain is GAGVSQSPSNKVTEKGKDVELRCDPISGHTALYWYRQSLGQGLEFLIYFQGNSAPDKSGLPSDRFSAERTGGSVSTLTIQRTQQEDSAVYLCASSLMPQSSYEQYFGPGTRLTVT.